A selection of T cell receptor beta chains follows, all from one sample in a study of T-cell reconstitution after alpha-beta-depleted transplantation in children. TCRdb re-derived calls from the PCR reads in MiXCR, one entry per CDR3 protein. The sample holds about 610,000 distinct CDR3 sequences, about 10% seen once. The input for sequencing was PBMCs from the stem cell graft donor, taken from the stem cell graft. The receptors come from a human donor who donated a stem cell graft to a child with acute myeloid leukemia. The CDR3 runs from the conserved cysteine through the conserved F or W. Fields, in order: CDR3 DNA, CDR3 protein, J gene, V gene, clone size, D gene. A D gene is named only where the DNA matches it firmly. Some rows have no size entry. The others give once, few or many, or a class for an expanded clone.

CDR3 DNA: TGTGCCAGCAGTGCCATCCGGGACAGGGATAACTATGGCTACACCTTC; CDR3 protein: CASSAIRDRDNYGYTF; J gene: TRBJ1-2; V gene: TRBV27; clone size: few; D gene: TRBD1
CDR3 DNA: TGTGCCAGCACCCCTCTCGAACGAGGTCACTCCTACGAGCAGTACTTC; CDR3 protein: CASTPLERGHSYEQYF; J gene: TRBJ2-7; V gene: TRBV6-2/TRBV6-3; clone size: few; D gene: -
CDR3 DNA: TGTGCCATGCCTATTTCGGGGGTGTCCGTCGAGACCCAGTACTTC; CDR3 protein: CAMPISGVSVETQYF; J gene: TRBJ2-5; V gene: TRBV10-3; clone size: few; D gene: -
CDR3 DNA: TGTGCCAGCAGCCGGACTAGCGGGATTAGCACAGATACGCAGTATTTT; CDR3 protein: CASSRTSGISTDTQYF; J gene: TRBJ2-3; V gene: TRBV7-2; clone size: few; D gene: TRBD2
CDR3 DNA: TGTGCCAGCAGCCGTAGCGGGATTGTGGGGGACAATGAGCAGTTCTTC; CDR3 protein: CASSRSGIVGDNEQFF; J gene: TRBJ2-1; V gene: TRBV7-2; clone size: many; D gene: TRBD2
CDR3 DNA: TGCAGCGAGAGGAGTCTTACTAACAACGAGCAGTACTTC; CDR3 protein: CSERSLTNNEQYF; J gene: TRBJ2-7; V gene: TRBV20-1; clone size: few; D gene: -
CDR3 DNA: TGCAGTGCTACCGGGACTAGCGGGAATCGGGAGCTGTTTTTT; CDR3 protein: CSATGTSGNRELFF; J gene: TRBJ2-2; V gene: TRBV20-1; clone size: few; D gene: TRBD2
CDR3 DNA: TGTGCCAGCAGTTTAAGGCAATCCAATGAGCAGTTCTTC; CDR3 protein: CASSLRQSNEQFF; J gene: TRBJ2-1; V gene: TRBV12-3/TRBV12-4; clone size: few; D gene: -
CDR3 DNA: TGCAGTGCTAGATACCGCGGTTGGTCGATAACAGATACGCAGTATTTT; CDR3 protein: CSARYRGWSITDTQYF; J gene: TRBJ2-3; V gene: TRBV20-1; clone size: -; D gene: -
CDR3 DNA: TGTGCCAGCAGCTTAAGGGGACAGGGAATTTTAGGGGGCAATCAGCCCCAGCATTTT; CDR3 protein: CASSLRGQGILGGNQPQHF; J gene: TRBJ1-5; V gene: TRBV7-2; clone size: many; D gene: TRBD1
CDR3 DNA: TGTGCCTGGAGTGAACTAGCGGGAGTAAAAGATACGCAGTATTTT; CDR3 protein: CAWSELAGVKDTQYF; J gene: TRBJ2-3; V gene: TRBV30; clone size: few; D gene: TRBD2
CDR3 DNA: TGTGCCAGCCTTCGGGCTAGCGGGAGGACAGGGGAGCTGTTTTTT; CDR3 protein: CASLRASGRTGELFF; J gene: TRBJ2-2; V gene: TRBV6-2/TRBV6-3; clone size: -; D gene: TRBD2
CDR3 DNA: TGTGCCAGCAGCCCCGGTACGATTTATAATTCACCCCTCCACTTT; CDR3 protein: CASSPGTIYNSPLHF; J gene: TRBJ1-6; V gene: TRBV7-8; clone size: -; D gene: -
CDR3 DNA: TGTGCCAGCAGCTGGAGCGGGAGGGCCAACATTCAGTACTTC; CDR3 protein: CASSWSGRANIQYF; J gene: TRBJ2-4; V gene: TRBV5-6; clone size: -; D gene: TRBD2
CDR3 DNA: TGCAGCGTTCATACAGGGGGAAGCAATCAGCCCCAGCATTTT; CDR3 protein: CSVHTGGSNQPQHF; J gene: TRBJ1-5; V gene: TRBV29-1; clone size: many; D gene: TRBD1
CDR3 DNA: TGCAGCGTTGAGGGGCAGATCTATGGCTACACCTTC; CDR3 protein: CSVEGQIYGYTF; J gene: TRBJ1-2; V gene: TRBV29-1; clone size: -; D gene: -
CDR3 DNA: TGCAGTGCTAAAGAGGACATAACTAATGAAAAACTGTTTTTT; CDR3 protein: CSAKEDITNEKLFF; J gene: TRBJ1-4; V gene: TRBV20-1; clone size: many; D gene: -
CDR3 DNA: TGTGCCAGCAGCCCTCGGACAGGGCCGAACACTGAAGCTTTCTTT; CDR3 protein: CASSPRTGPNTEAFF; J gene: TRBJ1-1; V gene: TRBV7-9; clone size: few; D gene: TRBD1
CDR3 DNA: TGCGCCAGCAGCTTGGAACCGGGGACTATCTACGAGCAGTACTTC; CDR3 protein: CASSLEPGTIYEQYF; J gene: TRBJ2-7; V gene: TRBV5-1; clone size: few; D gene: TRBD2
CDR3 DNA: TGTGCCAGCAGCTCCGGGACTAGCGGGAGGAGGTCGGCAGATACGCAGTATTTT; CDR3 protein: CASSSGTSGRRSADTQYF; J gene: TRBJ2-3; V gene: TRBV11-2; clone size: few; D gene: TRBD2
CDR3 DNA: TGTGCCACCAGCAATGATCGGACAGCAACCTACGAGCAGTACTTC; CDR3 protein: CATSNDRTATYEQYF; J gene: TRBJ2-7; V gene: TRBV15; clone size: few; D gene: -
CDR3 DNA: TGTGCCACCAGCAGAGGCGCCGGGATCGGGGGTTACGAGCAGTACTTC; CDR3 protein: CATSRGAGIGGYEQYF; J gene: TRBJ2-7; V gene: TRBV15; clone size: few; D gene: -
CDR3 DNA: TGCAGTGCTCGGGTCGCAGGGGATCAGCCCCAGCATTTT; CDR3 protein: CSARVAGDQPQHF; J gene: TRBJ1-5; V gene: TRBV20-1; clone size: -; D gene: -
CDR3 DNA: TGCGCCAGCAGCTTGGAGGGAAGCGGAGATACGCAGTATTTT; CDR3 protein: CASSLEGSGDTQYF; J gene: TRBJ2-3; V gene: TRBV5-1; clone size: many; D gene: -
CDR3 DNA: TGCGCCAGCAGCTTGACGTTGACCGGAGGGGTTAATGAGCAGTTCTTC; CDR3 protein: CASSLTLTGGVNEQFF; J gene: TRBJ2-1; V gene: TRBV5-1; clone size: many; D gene: -
CDR3 DNA: TGCGCCAGCAGCTTGCGGACCACGTCCACTGAAGCTTTCTTT; CDR3 protein: CASSLRTTSTEAFF; J gene: TRBJ1-1; V gene: TRBV5-1; clone size: -; D gene: -
CDR3 DNA: TGTGCCAGCAGCAAGGACTACACCGGGGAGCTGTTTTTT; CDR3 protein: CASSKDYTGELFF; J gene: TRBJ2-2; V gene: TRBV7-2; clone size: -; D gene: -
CDR3 DNA: TGTGCCAGCCCCCCATTGGCGGGGCCCACAGATACGCAGTATTTT; CDR3 protein: CASPPLAGPTDTQYF; J gene: TRBJ2-3; V gene: TRBV28; clone size: -; D gene: -
CDR3 DNA: TGCAGTGTAGGCGCTTCAGATACGCAGTATTTT; CDR3 protein: CSVGASDTQYF; J gene: TRBJ2-3; V gene: TRBV20-1; clone size: few; D gene: -
CDR3 DNA: TGTGCCAGCAGCACCGGGACTAGTCAAGAGACCCAGTACTTC; CDR3 protein: CASSTGTSQETQYF; J gene: TRBJ2-5; V gene: TRBV9; clone size: -; D gene: TRBD2
CDR3 DNA: TGTGCTACCGGGGCGGGGAAGAGTTCACCCCTCCACTTT; CDR3 protein: CATGAGKSSPLHF; J gene: TRBJ1-6; V gene: TRBV15; clone size: -; D gene: -
CDR3 DNA: TGTGCCAGCTTAAAGGTGGCCGGGGAGCTGTTTTTT; CDR3 protein: CASLKVAGELFF; J gene: TRBJ2-2; V gene: TRBV6-2/TRBV6-3; clone size: many; D gene: -
CDR3 DNA: TGCAGTGCCCAACGACAGGGTCCCGAGCAGTACTTC; CDR3 protein: CSAQRQGPEQYF; J gene: TRBJ2-7; V gene: TRBV20-1; clone size: few; D gene: TRBD1
CDR3 DNA: TGTGCCAGCAGCTCCCCTCTAGGAGCGGCCGGGGAGCTGTTTTTT; CDR3 protein: CASSSPLGAAGELFF; J gene: TRBJ2-2; V gene: TRBV11-1; clone size: -; D gene: -
CDR3 DNA: TGTGCCAGCAGCTCGATCGGGAGGATCCCAGATACGCAGTATTTT; CDR3 protein: CASSSIGRIPDTQYF; J gene: TRBJ2-3; V gene: TRBV5-4; clone size: many; D gene: TRBD2
CDR3 DNA: TGTGCCAGCACACCCCGACTAGCGAATGAGCAGTTCTTC; CDR3 protein: CASTPRLANEQFF; J gene: TRBJ2-1; V gene: TRBV11-2; clone size: -; D gene: TRBD2
CDR3 DNA: TGTGCCAGCAGCTTAGCCCGAGCGGGAAGGTCCTACAATGAGCAGTTCTTC; CDR3 protein: CASSLARAGRSYNEQFF; J gene: TRBJ2-1; V gene: TRBV11-2; clone size: few; D gene: TRBD2
CDR3 DNA: TGTGCCTGGAGTACCCAAGAGACCCAGTACTTC; CDR3 protein: CAWSTQETQYF; J gene: TRBJ2-5; V gene: TRBV30; clone size: -; D gene: -
CDR3 DNA: TGTGCCAGCAGCTTGCGGGGGCCCAACACTGAAGCTTTCTTT; CDR3 protein: CASSLRGPNTEAFF; J gene: TRBJ1-1; V gene: TRBV5-6; clone size: few; D gene: -
CDR3 DNA: TGCAGCGTTCAGACTAGCGGGAGGGGGAGCTCCTACAATGAGCAGTTCTTC; CDR3 protein: CSVQTSGRGSSYNEQFF; J gene: TRBJ2-1; V gene: TRBV29-1; clone size: few; D gene: TRBD2
CDR3 DNA: TGCGCCAGCAGCCAACGGGGACAGGGTCGAGGTGAAAAACTGTTTTTT; CDR3 protein: CASSQRGQGRGEKLFF; J gene: TRBJ1-4; V gene: TRBV4-3; clone size: -; D gene: TRBD1
CDR3 DNA: TGCAGTGCTAGGGAAACGATTGGGGGCTACACCTTC; CDR3 protein: CSARETIGGYTF; J gene: TRBJ1-2; V gene: TRBV20-1; clone size: few; D gene: -
CDR3 DNA: TGTGCCAGCTCAGACGGGAGTGGCACAGATACGCAGTATTTT; CDR3 protein: CASSDGSGTDTQYF; J gene: TRBJ2-3; V gene: TRBV18; clone size: many; D gene: -
CDR3 DNA: TGTGCCAGCAGCTTACAGGGTAGAGATACAGATACGCAGTATTTT; CDR3 protein: CASSLQGRDTDTQYF; J gene: TRBJ2-3; V gene: TRBV5-6; clone size: many; D gene: -
CDR3 DNA: TGTGCCAGCCAGACTAGCGGGACAGATACGCAGTATTTT; CDR3 protein: CASQTSGTDTQYF; J gene: TRBJ2-3; V gene: TRBV12-3/TRBV12-4; clone size: many; D gene: TRBD2
CDR3 DNA: TGCGCCAGCAGCTTGGGGCGACGACAGAAAGACCTCGAAAACACCGGGGAGCTGTTTTTT; CDR3 protein: CASSLGRRQKDLENTGELFF; J gene: TRBJ2-2; V gene: TRBV5-1; clone size: -; D gene: -
CDR3 DNA: TGTGCCAGCAGCCCCGTGGGAGTTCCTAATCAGCCCCAGCATTTT; CDR3 protein: CASSPVGVPNQPQHF; J gene: TRBJ1-5; V gene: TRBV12-3/TRBV12-4; clone size: few; D gene: -
CDR3 DNA: TGTGCCAGCAGCTTAGCCTTTTACACCGGGGAGCTGTTTTTT; CDR3 protein: CASSLAFYTGELFF; J gene: TRBJ2-2; V gene: TRBV7-6; clone size: -; D gene: -
CDR3 DNA: TGCAGCGTTGAGGACACCGGGGGCTCCTACGAGCAGTACTTC; CDR3 protein: CSVEDTGGSYEQYF; J gene: TRBJ2-7; V gene: TRBV29-1; clone size: -; D gene: -
CDR3 DNA: TGCAGTGCTAGAGAGCAGGGATGGTCCTACGAGCAGTACTTC; CDR3 protein: CSAREQGWSYEQYF; J gene: TRBJ2-7; V gene: TRBV20-1; clone size: once; D gene: -
CDR3 DNA: TGTGCCAGCAGCTTAACTGGTCGCGGTCCCTACGAGCAGTACTTC; CDR3 protein: CASSLTGRGPYEQYF; J gene: TRBJ2-7; V gene: TRBV7-3; clone size: -; D gene: -